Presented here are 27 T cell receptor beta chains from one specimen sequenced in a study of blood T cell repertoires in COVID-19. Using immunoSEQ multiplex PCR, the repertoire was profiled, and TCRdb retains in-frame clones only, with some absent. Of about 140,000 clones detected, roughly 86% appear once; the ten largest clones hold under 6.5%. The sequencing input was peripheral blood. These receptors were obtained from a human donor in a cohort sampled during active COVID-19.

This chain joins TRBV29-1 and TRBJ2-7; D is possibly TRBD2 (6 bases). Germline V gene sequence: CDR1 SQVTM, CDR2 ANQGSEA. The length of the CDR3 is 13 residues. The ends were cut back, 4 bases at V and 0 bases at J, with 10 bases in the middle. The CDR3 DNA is TGCAGCGTTGGCCTAGCGAGCTCCTACGAGCAGTACTTC. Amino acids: CSVGLASSYEQYF.

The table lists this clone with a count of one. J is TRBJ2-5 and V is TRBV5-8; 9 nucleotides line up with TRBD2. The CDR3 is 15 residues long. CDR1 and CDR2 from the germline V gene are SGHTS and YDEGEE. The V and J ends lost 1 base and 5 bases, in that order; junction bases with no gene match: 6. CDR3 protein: CASSLRRGGRETQYF. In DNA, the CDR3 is TGTGCCAGCAGCTTGCGGCGGGGGGGCCGGGAGACCCAGTACTTC.

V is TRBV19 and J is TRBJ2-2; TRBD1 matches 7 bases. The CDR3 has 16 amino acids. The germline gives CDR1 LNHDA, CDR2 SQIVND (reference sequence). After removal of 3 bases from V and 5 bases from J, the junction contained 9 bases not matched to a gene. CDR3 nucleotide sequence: TGTGCCAGTAGTATTAAGAACAGGGGTCGAACCGGGGAGCTGTTTTTT. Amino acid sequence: CASSIKNRGRTGELFF.

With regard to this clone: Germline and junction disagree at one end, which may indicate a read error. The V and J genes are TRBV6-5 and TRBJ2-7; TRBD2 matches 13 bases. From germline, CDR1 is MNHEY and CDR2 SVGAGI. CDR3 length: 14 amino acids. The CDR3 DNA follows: TGTGCCAGCAGCTCCGGGACTAGCGGGGCCCTCCCACTATTC. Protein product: CASSSGTSGALPLF.

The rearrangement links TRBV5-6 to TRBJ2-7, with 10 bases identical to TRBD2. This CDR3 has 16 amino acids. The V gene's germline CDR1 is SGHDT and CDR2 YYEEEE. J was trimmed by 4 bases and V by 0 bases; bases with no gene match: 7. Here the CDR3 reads CASSLEAGGPKYEQYF. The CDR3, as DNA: TGTGCCAGCAGCTTGGAAGCGGGGGGGCCGAAGTACGAGCAGTACTTC.

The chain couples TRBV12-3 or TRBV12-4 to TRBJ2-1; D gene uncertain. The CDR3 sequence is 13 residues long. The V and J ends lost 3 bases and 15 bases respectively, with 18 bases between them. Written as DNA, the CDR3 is TGTGCCAGCAGTTTGTCCCCAGGATCCTGGCGGTTCTTC. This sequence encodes CASSLSPGSWRFF.

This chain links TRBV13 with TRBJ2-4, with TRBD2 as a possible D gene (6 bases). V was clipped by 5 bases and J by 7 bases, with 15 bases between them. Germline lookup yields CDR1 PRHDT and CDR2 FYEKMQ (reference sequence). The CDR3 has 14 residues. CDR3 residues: CASSLVGGGNIQYF. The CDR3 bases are TGTGCCAGCAGCCTCGTGGGGGGTGGCAACATTCAGTACTTC.

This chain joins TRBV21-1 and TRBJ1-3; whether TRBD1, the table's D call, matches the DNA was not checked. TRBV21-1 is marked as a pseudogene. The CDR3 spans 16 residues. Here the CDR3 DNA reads TGTGCCAGCAGCACACCTAGGGGGACAGCTGGAAACACCATATATTTT. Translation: CASSTPRGTAGNTIYF.

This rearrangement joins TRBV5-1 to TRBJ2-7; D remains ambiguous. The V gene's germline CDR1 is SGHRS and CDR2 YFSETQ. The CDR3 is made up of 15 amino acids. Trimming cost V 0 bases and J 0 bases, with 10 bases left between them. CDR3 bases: TGCGCCAGCAGCTTGGAAGCGCTTAGCTCCTACGAGCAGTACTTC. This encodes CASSLEALSSYEQYF.

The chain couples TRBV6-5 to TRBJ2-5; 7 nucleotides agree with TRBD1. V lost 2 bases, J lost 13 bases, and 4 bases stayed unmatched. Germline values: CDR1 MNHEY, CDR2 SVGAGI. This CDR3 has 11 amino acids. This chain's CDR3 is CASSYEGAWYF. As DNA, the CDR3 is TGTGCCAGCAGTTACGAGGGGGCCTGGTACTTC.

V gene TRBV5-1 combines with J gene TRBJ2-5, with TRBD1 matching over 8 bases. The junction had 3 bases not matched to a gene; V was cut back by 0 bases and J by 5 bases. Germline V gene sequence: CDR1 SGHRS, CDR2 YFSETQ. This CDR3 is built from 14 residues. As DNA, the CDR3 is TGCGCCAGCAGCTTGGTGGACAGGGAGGAGACCCAGTACTTC. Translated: CASSLVDREETQYF.

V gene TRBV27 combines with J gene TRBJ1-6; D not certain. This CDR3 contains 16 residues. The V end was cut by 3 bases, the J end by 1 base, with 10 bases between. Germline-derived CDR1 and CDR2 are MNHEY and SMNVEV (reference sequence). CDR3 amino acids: CASSFTRESYNSPLHF. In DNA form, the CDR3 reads TGTGCCAGCAGTTTTACGAGGGAATCCTATAATTCACCCCTCCACTTT.

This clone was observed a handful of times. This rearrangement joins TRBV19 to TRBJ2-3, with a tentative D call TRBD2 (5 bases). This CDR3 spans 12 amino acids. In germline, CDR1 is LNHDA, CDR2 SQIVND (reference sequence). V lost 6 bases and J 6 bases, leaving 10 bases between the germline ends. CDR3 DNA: TGTGCCAGTAGCCTAGCCCGGGATACGCAGTATTTT. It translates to CASSLARDTQYF.

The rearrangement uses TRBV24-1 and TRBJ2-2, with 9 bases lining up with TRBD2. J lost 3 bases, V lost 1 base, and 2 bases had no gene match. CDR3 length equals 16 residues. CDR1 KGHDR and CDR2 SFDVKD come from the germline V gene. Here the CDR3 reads CATSDFSGRDTGELFF. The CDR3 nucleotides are TGTGCCACCAGTGATTTTAGCGGGAGAGACACCGGGGAGCTGTTTTTT.

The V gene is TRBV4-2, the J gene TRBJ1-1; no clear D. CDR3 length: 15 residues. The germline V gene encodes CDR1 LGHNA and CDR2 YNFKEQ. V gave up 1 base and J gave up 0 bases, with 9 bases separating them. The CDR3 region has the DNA TGTGCCAGCAGCCAAGGTAGAGCCATGAACACTGAAGCTTTCTTT. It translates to CASSQGRAMNTEAFF.

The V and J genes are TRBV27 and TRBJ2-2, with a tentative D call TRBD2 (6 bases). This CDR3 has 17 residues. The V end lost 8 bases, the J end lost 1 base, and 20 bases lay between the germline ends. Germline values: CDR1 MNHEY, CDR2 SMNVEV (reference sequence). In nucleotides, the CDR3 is TGTGCCAGCGGATCCCCGGAGGAAGCGGGGAACACCGGGGAGCTGTTTTTT. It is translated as CASGSPEEAGNTGELFF.

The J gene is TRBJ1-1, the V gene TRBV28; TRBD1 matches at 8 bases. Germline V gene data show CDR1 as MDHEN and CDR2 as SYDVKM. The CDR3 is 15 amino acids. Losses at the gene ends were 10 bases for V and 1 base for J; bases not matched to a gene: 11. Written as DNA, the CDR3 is TGTGCCACCAGGGGGCAATCGACAGGGAACACTGAAGCTTTCTTT. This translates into CATRGQSTGNTEAFF.

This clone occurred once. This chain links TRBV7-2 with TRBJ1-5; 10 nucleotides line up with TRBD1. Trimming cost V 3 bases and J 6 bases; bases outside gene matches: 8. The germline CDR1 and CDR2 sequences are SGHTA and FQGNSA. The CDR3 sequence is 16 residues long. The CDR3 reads CASSLAGTGVGQPQHF. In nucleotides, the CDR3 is TGTGCCAGCAGCTTGGCCGGGACAGGGGTGGGTCAGCCCCAGCATTTT.

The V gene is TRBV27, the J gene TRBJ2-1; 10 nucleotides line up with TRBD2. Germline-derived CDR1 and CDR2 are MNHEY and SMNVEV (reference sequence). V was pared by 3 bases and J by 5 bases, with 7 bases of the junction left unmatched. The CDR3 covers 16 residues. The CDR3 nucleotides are TGTGCCAGCAGTTTCCAAGGGACTAGCGTGAACAATGAGCAGTTCTTC. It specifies CASSFQGTSVNNEQFF.

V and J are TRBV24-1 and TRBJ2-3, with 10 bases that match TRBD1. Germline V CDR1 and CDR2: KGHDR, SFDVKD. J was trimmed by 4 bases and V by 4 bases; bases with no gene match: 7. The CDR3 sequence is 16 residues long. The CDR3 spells CATSELGQGGSDTQYF. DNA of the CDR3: TGTGCCACCAGTGAGTTAGGACAGGGGGGTTCAGATACGCAGTATTTT.

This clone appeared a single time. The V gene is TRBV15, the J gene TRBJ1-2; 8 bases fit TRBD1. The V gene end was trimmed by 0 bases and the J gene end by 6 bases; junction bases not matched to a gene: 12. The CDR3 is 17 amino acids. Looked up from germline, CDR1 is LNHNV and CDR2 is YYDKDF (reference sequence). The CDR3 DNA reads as TGTGCCACCAGCAGAGATCTCGGGACAGGAACTTCTCATGGCTACACCTTC. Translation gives CATSRDLGTGTSHGYTF.

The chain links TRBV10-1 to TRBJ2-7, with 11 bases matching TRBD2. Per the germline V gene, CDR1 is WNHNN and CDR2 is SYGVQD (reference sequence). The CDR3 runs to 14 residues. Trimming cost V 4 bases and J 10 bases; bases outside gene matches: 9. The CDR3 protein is CASSAVTSGMAQYF. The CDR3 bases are TGCGCCAGCAGTGCAGTGACTAGCGGGATGGCACAGTACTTC.

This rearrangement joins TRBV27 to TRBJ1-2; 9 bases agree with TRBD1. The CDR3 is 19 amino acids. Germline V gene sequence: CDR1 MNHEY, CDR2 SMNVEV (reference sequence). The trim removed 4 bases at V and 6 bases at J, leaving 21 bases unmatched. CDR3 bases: TGTGCCAGCAGTTGTTCATTTAGGGACAGGGTGGGCCCCGCTGATGGCTACACCTTC. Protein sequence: CASSCSFRDRVGPADGYTF.

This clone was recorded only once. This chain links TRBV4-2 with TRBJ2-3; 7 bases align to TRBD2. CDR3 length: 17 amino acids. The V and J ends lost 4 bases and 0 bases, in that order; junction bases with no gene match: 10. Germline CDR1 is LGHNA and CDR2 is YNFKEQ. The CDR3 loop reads CASSPKGMTSSTDTQYF. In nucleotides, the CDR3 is TGTGCCAGCAGCCCCAAGGGGATGACTAGCAGCACAGATACGCAGTATTTT.

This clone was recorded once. The CDR3 nucleotides are TGTGCCAGCAGCCAAGATTGGGGCAACTCTCCCTACAATGAGCAGTTCTTC. Its protein is CASSQDWGNSPYNEQFF. The chain has TRBV14 and TRBJ2-1, with a tentative D call TRBD1 (5 bases). In germline, CDR1 is SGHDN, CDR2 FVKESK. This CDR3 comprises 17 residues. Trimming stripped 0 bases from V and 2 bases from J, with 14 bases between.

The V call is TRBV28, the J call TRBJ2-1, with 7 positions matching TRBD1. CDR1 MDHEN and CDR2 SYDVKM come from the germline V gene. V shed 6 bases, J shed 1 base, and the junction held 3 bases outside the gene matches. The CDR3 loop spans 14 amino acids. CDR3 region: CASSPGGSYNEQFF. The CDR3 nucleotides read TGTGCCAGCAGCCCAGGGGGTTCCTACAATGAGCAGTTCTTC.

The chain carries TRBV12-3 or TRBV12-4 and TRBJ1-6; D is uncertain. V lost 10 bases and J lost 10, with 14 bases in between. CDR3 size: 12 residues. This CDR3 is CATRNPGSPLHF. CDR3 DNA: TGTGCCACCCGAAATCCAGGCTCACCCCTCCACTTT.